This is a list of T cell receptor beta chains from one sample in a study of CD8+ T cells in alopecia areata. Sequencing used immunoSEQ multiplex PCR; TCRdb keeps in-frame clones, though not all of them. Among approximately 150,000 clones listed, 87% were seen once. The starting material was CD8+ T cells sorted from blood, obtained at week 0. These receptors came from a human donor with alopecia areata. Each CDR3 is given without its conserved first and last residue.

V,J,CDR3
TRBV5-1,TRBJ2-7,ASSSSYEQY
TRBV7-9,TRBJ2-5,ASNLEETQY
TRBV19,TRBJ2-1,ATRGGRSSYNEQF
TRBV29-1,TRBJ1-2,SVEDPVETYNYGYT
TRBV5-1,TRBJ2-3,ASSSGTSEYTDTQY
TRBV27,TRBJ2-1,ASSFHPPTSGRPGSGEQF
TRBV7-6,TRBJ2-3,ASSFPAGGNTDTQY
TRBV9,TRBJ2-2,ASSGRDGNTGELF
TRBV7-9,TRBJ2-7,ASSTTGDRASYEQY
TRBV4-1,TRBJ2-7,ASSQELGLASNYEQY
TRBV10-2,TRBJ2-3,ASSVETGAPTPTDTQY
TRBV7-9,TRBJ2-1,ASSLVGYNEQF
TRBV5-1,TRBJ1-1,ASSLWTAGWGNTEAF
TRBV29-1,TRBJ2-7,SVETEREATYEQY
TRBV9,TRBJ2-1,ASSVGGTGRYNEQF
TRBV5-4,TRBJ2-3,ASSDTGGSDTQY
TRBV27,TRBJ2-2,ASTGPGELF
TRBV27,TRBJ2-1,ASSPGTGYHNEQF
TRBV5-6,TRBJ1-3,ATTGIGTGNTIY
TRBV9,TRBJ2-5,ASSEDFQETQY
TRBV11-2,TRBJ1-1,ASSQWGEAF
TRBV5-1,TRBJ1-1,ASSLAKQGRTEAF
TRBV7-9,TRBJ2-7,ASSFKGGEQY
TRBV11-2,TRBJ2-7,ASSLRDNEQY
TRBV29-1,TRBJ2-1,SVGGGSGYNEQF
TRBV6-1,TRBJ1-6,ASSEDRFYNSPLH
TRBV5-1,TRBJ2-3,ASSFVEEDTQY
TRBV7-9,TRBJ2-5,ASSWAGTEQETQY
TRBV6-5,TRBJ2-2,ASSLPPQGFGELF
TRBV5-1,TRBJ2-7,ASSLGDRGHYEQY
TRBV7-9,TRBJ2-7,ASSGAYEQY
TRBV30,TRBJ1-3,AWSVGAGNTIY
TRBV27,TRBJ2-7,ASMASGNSYEQY
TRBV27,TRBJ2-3,ASSSLGTGGNTQY
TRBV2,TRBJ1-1,ASSEYSAGALLAKTEAF
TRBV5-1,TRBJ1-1,ASSLRQGGTEAF
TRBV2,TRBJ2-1,ATGPDGTAYNEQF
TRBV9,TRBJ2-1,ASSVGQGSINEQF
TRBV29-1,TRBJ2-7,SVGDGPYEQY
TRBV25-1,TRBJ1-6,ASSDQGLGNSPLH
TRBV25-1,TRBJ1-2,ASSDWGIDGYT
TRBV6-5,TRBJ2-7,ASSQQGSSYEQY
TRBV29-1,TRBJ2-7,SVDSSYEQY
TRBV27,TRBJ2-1,ASSPPGNEQF
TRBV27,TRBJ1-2,ASSLGQGRDGYT
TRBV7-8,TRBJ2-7,ASSLELAGVGYEQY
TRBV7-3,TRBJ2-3,ASSLGWGLAGNTDTQY
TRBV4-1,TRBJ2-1,ASSHLDSRGEQF
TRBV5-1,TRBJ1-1,ASSLGLPRNTEAF
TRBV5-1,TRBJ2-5,ASSPPMGEVQETQY
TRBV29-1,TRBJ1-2,SVEDRVGYT
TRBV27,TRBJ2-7,ASSYGGVSYEQY
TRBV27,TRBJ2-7,ASSLSPHLDVHEQY
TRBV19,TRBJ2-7,ASSISGSYEQY